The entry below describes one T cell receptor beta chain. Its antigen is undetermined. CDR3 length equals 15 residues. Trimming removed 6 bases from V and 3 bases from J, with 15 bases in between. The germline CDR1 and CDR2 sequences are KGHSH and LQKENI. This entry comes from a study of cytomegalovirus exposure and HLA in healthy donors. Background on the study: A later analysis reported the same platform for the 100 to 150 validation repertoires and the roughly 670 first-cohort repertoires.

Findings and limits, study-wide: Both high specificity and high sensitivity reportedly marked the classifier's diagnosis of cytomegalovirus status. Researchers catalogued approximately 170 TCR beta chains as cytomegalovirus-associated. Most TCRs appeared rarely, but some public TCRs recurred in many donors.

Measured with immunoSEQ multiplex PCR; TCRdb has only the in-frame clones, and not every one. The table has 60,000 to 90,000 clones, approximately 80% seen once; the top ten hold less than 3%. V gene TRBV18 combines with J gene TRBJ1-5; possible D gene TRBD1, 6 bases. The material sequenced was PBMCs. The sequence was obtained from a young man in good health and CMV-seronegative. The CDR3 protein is CASSPRQDPNQPQHF. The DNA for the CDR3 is TGTGCCAGCTCTCCGAGACAGGATCCCAATCAGCCCCAGCATTTT.